Presented here are 32 T cell receptor beta chains from one specimen sequenced in a study of T cells after yellow fever vaccination. TCRdb re-called the 5' RACE reads through MiXCR, storing one row per CDR3 protein. The sample includes more than 65,000 distinct CDR3 sequences, 10% to 15% of them seen just once. This material consisted of CD8+ T cells not binding an NS4B(214-222) dextramer, sorted from PBMCs, taken approximately 20 days after the first yellow fever vaccination. Receptors were obtained from a young man who received the YFV17D yellow fever vaccine.

In its sample, this clonotype was seen a few times. This sequence joins TRBV4-1 and TRBJ2-4, with 8 bases fitting TRBD1. J lost 4 bases, V lost 3 bases, and 8 bases had no gene match. Germline V gives CDR1 MGHRA, CDR2 YSYEKL. The CDR3 covers 16 residues. The CDR3 nucleotides are TGCGCCAGCAGCCATCCAGGGGGCGCCGAGAAAAACATTCAGTACTTC. It encodes CASSHPGGAEKNIQYF.

The V gene is TRBV5-1, the J gene TRBJ1-2; D is unresolved. This CDR3 comprises 12 residues. Trimming left V 7 bases short and J 3 bases short, with 10 bases between. Per germline, CDR1 SGHRS and CDR2 YFSETQ. Written as DNA, the CDR3 is TGCGCCAGCCTACTGGTATACTATGGCTACACCTTC. Translating it yields CASLLVYYGYTF. Full variable domain (remainder filled in from reference TRBV5-1 and TRBJ1-2): KAGVTQTPRYLIKTRGQQVTLSCSPISGHRSVSWYQQTPGQGLQFLFEYFSETQRNKGNFPGRFSGRQFSNSRSEMNVSTLELGDSALYLCASLLVYYGYTFGSGTRLTVV.

The table lists this clonotype with a few counts. The rearrangement uses TRBV4-2 and TRBJ2-1, with a possible D match to TRBD1 (5 bases). Germline-derived CDR1 and CDR2 are LGHNA and YNFKEQ. Trimming cost V 0 bases and J 6 bases, with 9 bases left between them. The length of the CDR3 is 14 residues. This CDR3 reads CASSQEGRINEQFF. In nucleotides, the CDR3 is TGTGCCAGCAGCCAAGAGGGGCGGATCAATGAGCAGTTCTTC.

V usage is TRBV5-1 and J usage is TRBJ2-5; TRBD2 is a possible D gene (7 bases). CDR3 length: 15 amino acids. With 3 bases removed from V and 2 bases from J, the gap between germline ends came to 14 bases. Germline V gives CDR1 SGHRS, CDR2 YFSETQ. The DNA of the CDR3 is TGCGCCAGCAGCTGGGGGGGGGGGCCTCAAGAGACCCAGTACTTC. It translates to CASSWGGGPQETQYF.

This clonotype was counted at least ten times. The chain employs TRBV6-4 and TRBJ2-2; TRBD1 is a possible D gene (5 bases). There are 15 residues in the CDR3. V was clipped by 0 bases and J by 1 base, with 6 bases between them. In germline, CDR1 is MRHNA, CDR2 SNTAGT. CDR3 nucleotide sequence: TGTGCCAGCAGTGACTCAGGGGAGAACACCGGGGAGCTGTTTTTT. Its protein product is CASSDSGENTGELFF.

The rearrangement joins TRBV29-1 to TRBJ2-2; D unclear. From germline, CDR1 is SQVTM and CDR2 ANQGSEA. With 3 bases removed from V and 3 bases from J, the gap between germline ends came to 5 bases. There are 12 residues in the CDR3. The chain's CDR3 is CSVDRDTGELFF. CDR3 nucleotides: TGCAGCGTTGACCGAGACACCGGGGAGCTGTTTTTT.

This sequence joins TRBV13 and TRBJ2-1; weak D call: TRBD2 (5 bases). CDR1 is PRHDT, CDR2 FYEKMQ, per germline (reference sequence). V lost 4 bases and J lost 9, with 22 bases in between. The CDR3 has 16 amino acids. In DNA, the CDR3 is TGTGCCAGCAGCTCCATGAGCCGTTCGTTGGGAGTTGAGCAGTTCTTC. Residues: CASSSMSRSLGVEQFF.

This sequence joins TRBV7-9 and TRBJ2-5; D could derive from TRBD1 or TRBD2 (5 bases each). Germline lookup yields CDR1 SEHNR and CDR2 FQNEAQ (reference sequence). Deletions cut 8 bases from V and 4 bases from J, with 14 bases between. This CDR3 contains 13 residues. The CDR3 sequence: CASGPWGRETQYF. The CDR3 DNA sequence: TGTGCCAGCGGCCCTTGGGGGAGAGAGACCCAGTACTTC.

This clonotype was picked up a small number of times. J is TRBJ2-5 and V is TRBV28; D unclear. Trimming cost V 3 bases and J 4 bases, with 9 bases left between them. Germline V gene data show CDR1 as MDHEN and CDR2 as SYDVKM. The CDR3 runs 13 residues. The CDR3 DNA follows: TGTGCCAGCAGTTTTGTGGAAGGAGAGACCCAGTACTTC. As protein: CASSFVEGETQYF. Filled out from reference TRBV28 and TRBJ2-5, the complete variable domain reads DVKVTQSSRYLVKRTGEKVFLECVQDMDHENMFWYRQDPGLGLRLIYFSYDVKMKEKGDIPEGYSVSREKKERFSLILESASTNQTSMYLCASSFVEGETQYFGPGTRLLVL.

In this sample, this clonotype turned up a few times. The chain recombines TRBV4-1 with TRBJ1-2; 11 bases line up with TRBD1. Germline V lookup: CDR1 MGHRA, CDR2 YSYEKL. The CDR3 consists of 15 residues. V was clipped by 3 bases and J by 7 bases; unmatched bases: 7. The CDR3 nucleotides are TGCGCCAGCAGCCAGGACGCCGGGACAGGGGGTGGCTACACCTTC. Protein: CASSQDAGTGGGYTF.

V and J are TRBV20-1 and TRBJ1-1; D call uncertain. The CDR3 totals 13 residues. V lost 8 bases and J 4 bases, leaving 17 bases between the germline ends. Germline assignment: CDR1 DFQATT and CDR2 SNEGSKA (reference sequence). As DNA, the CDR3 is TGCAGTATAACCGGGTTCATGGGCACTGAAGCTTTCTTT. It encodes CSITGFMGTEAFF.

This clonotype was counted at least ten times. This chain connects TRBV12-3 or TRBV12-4 to TRBJ2-7; unclear D gene. Trimming left V 2 bases short and J 3 bases short, with 8 bases between. This CDR3 has 13 residues. The CDR3 DNA is TGTGCCAGCAGTTTATCGGAAAACTACGAGCAGTACTTC. Its protein is CASSLSENYEQYF.

The CDR3 coding sequence is TGTGCCAGCAGTTTAAGCCGGATCCGGGGGGCTGGAGAGACCCAGTACTTC. It translates to CASSLSRIRGAGETQYF. The chain carries TRBV12-3 or TRBV12-4 and TRBJ2-5, with D possibly matching TRBD2 (7 bases). Trimming removed 2 bases from V and 4 bases from J, with 20 bases in between. This CDR3 is built from 17 residues.

The V gene is TRBV12-3 or TRBV12-4, the J gene TRBJ2-2; the D call may be TRBD1 or TRBD2 (5 bases each). CDR3 size: 13 residues. Trimming removed 10 bases at V and 0 bases at J, with 9 bases between. This chain's CDR3 is CATGTANTGELFF. As DNA, the CDR3 is TGTGCCACGGGGACGGCGAACACCGGGGAGCTGTTTTTT.

This clonotype has a handful of counts. The gene calls are TRBV6-5 and TRBJ2-1; TRBD2 matches at 8 bases. The CDR3 extends over 15 amino acids. The V segment lost 3 bases and the J segment 6 bases; nucleotides outside the gene matches: 7. Germline V CDR1 and CDR2: MNHEY, SVGAGI. The CDR3: CASSYVAGGTNEQFF. CDR3 DNA sequence: TGTGCCAGCAGTTATGTGGCGGGGGGTACCAATGAGCAGTTCTTC.

This clonotype was counted many times. The V gene is TRBV12-3 or TRBV12-4, the J gene TRBJ1-1; no definite D call. Trimming removed 6 bases from V and 3 bases from J, with 11 bases in between. The CDR3 has 13 residues. The CDR3: CASSLQEDTEAFF. CDR3 in DNA: TGTGCCAGCAGCTTGCAAGAAGACACTGAAGCTTTCTTT.

The chain is built from TRBV12-3 or TRBV12-4 and TRBJ2-7; D may be TRBD2 (5 bases). V lost 4 bases to trimming and J lost 5 bases, with 9 bases between them. The CDR3 length is 12 residues. CDR3 nucleotides: TGTGCCAGCAGTTGGACTTTCAACGAGCAGTACTTC. It is translated as CASSWTFNEQYF.

This clonotype was detected only a few times. The V and J genes are TRBV7-9 and TRBJ1-6, with D tentatively TRBD1 (6 bases). This CDR3 is built from 17 residues. The V and J ends lost 5 bases and 0 bases respectively, with 14 bases between them. Germline CDR1 reads SEHNR; CDR2 reads FQNEAQ (reference sequence). The CDR3 here is CASSEAGAGSYNSPLHF. In DNA form, the CDR3 reads TGTGCCAGCAGCGAGGCAGGGGCGGGCTCCTATAATTCACCCCTCCACTTT.

This chain connects TRBV5-1 to TRBJ2-6; a possible D gene is TRBD2 (5 bases). V shed 3 bases and J shed 13 bases, with 14 bases lying between them. The CDR3 spans 13 residues. Germline values: CDR1 SGHRS, CDR2 YFSETQ. DNA for the CDR3: TGCGCCAGCAGCTCGGACGGGGATAGGGTCCTGACTTTC. It translates to CASSSDGDRVLTF.

This clonotype was seen a handful of times. CDR3 nucleotides: TGTGCCAGCAGCTTAGGTAGCAGGGGGGAGAATCGAGAGACCCAGTACTTC. Protein: CASSLGSRGENRETQYF. The chain couples TRBV7-9 to TRBJ2-5; possibly TRBD1 for D (7 bases). Germline CDR1 is SEHNR and CDR2 is FQNEAQ (reference sequence). The CDR3 totals 17 residues. Trimming left V 1 base short and J 4 bases short, with 19 bases between.

This clonotype was found a few times. The genes are TRBV6-2 or TRBV6-3 and TRBJ2-1; D is perhaps TRBD1 (6 bases). Germline V gives CDR1 MNHEY, CDR2 SVGEGT. The length of the CDR3 is 16 residues. V shed 0 bases and J shed 4 bases, with 13 bases lying between them. The CDR3 is CASSYSGDIQYNEQFF. CDR3 sequence (DNA): TGTGCCAGCAGTTACTCGGGGGACATCCAATACAATGAGCAGTTCTTC.

CDR3 sequence: CASSLYGTVSGANVLTF. Written as DNA, the CDR3 is TGTGCCAGCAGTTTGTACGGGACAGTCTCTGGGGCCAACGTCCTGACTTTC. The chain combines TRBV27 with TRBJ2-6, with 7 bases fitting TRBD1. This CDR3 region has 17 residues. Germline-derived CDR1 and CDR2 are MNHEY and SMNVEV (reference sequence). The V gene end was trimmed by 3 bases and the J gene end by 0 bases; junction bases not matched to a gene: 5.

This clonotype has a handful of counts. The chain combines TRBV6-5 with TRBJ2-7; TRBD1 aligns across 9 bases. The CDR3 consists of 14 residues. The V segment lost 2 bases and the J segment 6 bases; nucleotides outside the gene matches: 5. The germline CDR1 and CDR2 sequences are MNHEY and SVGAGI. CDR3 in amino acids: CASSYRTGEAEQYF. In DNA form, the CDR3 reads TGTGCCAGCAGTTACAGGACAGGGGAGGCCGAGCAGTACTTC.

This sequence joins TRBV9 and TRBJ1-6; D is ambiguous. The germline V and J ends were trimmed by 3 bases and 1 base, with 11 bases remaining between them. Germline lookup yields CDR1 SGDLS and CDR2 YYNGEE. The CDR3 is 16 residues long. The CDR3 DNA sequence: TGTGCCAGCAGCGCTACCGGCGGGTCCTATAATTCACCCCTCCACTTT. It specifies CASSATGGSYNSPLHF.

The J gene is TRBJ2-3, the V gene TRBV4-3; 8 nucleotides match TRBD2. Germline CDR1 and CDR2: LGHNA and YSLEER. The CDR3 is 16 amino acids. V was clipped by 1 base and J by 1 base; unmatched bases: 4. The DNA for the CDR3 is TGCGCCAGCAGCCAAGTTGTCGGGGGGGGCACAGATACGCAGTATTTT. Translation gives CASSQVVGGGTDTQYF.

This clonotype was observed once. The chain uses TRBV7-2 and TRBJ2-1, with D perhaps TRBD2 (6 bases). V lost 2 bases to trimming and J lost 1 base, with 12 bases between them. This CDR3 is 16 amino acids long. CDR1 is SGHTA and CDR2 is FQGNSA in the germline V gene. In nucleotides, the CDR3 is TGTGCCAGCAGCTTATATGGGACTGGATCCTACAATGAGCAGTTCTTC. Its translation is CASSLYGTGSYNEQFF.

This clonotype was seen a few times. The chain is built from TRBV4-3 and TRBJ1-2, with D possibly TRBD1 on 6 matching bases. The V gene's germline CDR1 is LGHNA and CDR2 YSLEER. Trimming pared 2 bases from V and 7 bases from J, leaving 23 bases between. CDR3 length: 17 amino acids. The CDR3 protein is CASSQPPGRRLDSGYTF. The CDR3 region has the DNA TGCGCCAGCAGCCAACCCCCAGGTCGAAGGTTGGACAGTGGCTACACCTTC.

Here the CDR3 DNA reads TGTGCCAGCAGTTTAGGAACGACCCAGTACTTC. Translated, it gives CASSLGTTQYF. The V and J genes are TRBV12-3 or TRBV12-4 and TRBJ2-5; no clear D. This CDR3 region has 11 residues. Trimming removed 1 base from V and 7 bases from J, with 4 bases in between.

In this sample, this clonotype turned up a few times. The V gene is TRBV7-7, the J gene TRBJ2-5, with D perhaps matching TRBD1 (5 bases). Trimming shortened V by 1 base and J by 2 bases, and 11 bases separated the two germline ends. CDR1 is SSHAT and CDR2 is FNYEAQ in the germline V gene (reference sequence). The CDR3 extends over 15 amino acids. The CDR3 is CASSLEAGHQETQYF. CDR3 bases: TGTGCCAGCAGCTTAGAGGCAGGGCATCAAGAGACCCAGTACTTC.

The chain carries TRBV12-3 or TRBV12-4 and TRBJ1-3; possible D gene TRBD1, 6 bases. Trimming took off 5 bases at V and 3 bases at J, with 14 bases between the two ends. The CDR3 covers 15 residues. Here the CDR3 DNA reads TGTGCCAGCAGTCCTAACAGGGTCCTTGGAAACACCATATATTTT. It encodes CASSPNRVLGNTIYF.

This clonotype turned up a few times. The rearrangement uses TRBV5-1 and TRBJ2-7; 7 nucleotides line up with TRBD2. CDR1 is SGHRS, CDR2 YFSETQ, per germline. Trimming took 4 bases from V and 7 from J; bases not matched to a gene: 2. The CDR3 sequence is 11 residues long. CDR3 loop: CASSKGLEQYF. The CDR3 DNA is TGCGCCAGCAGCAAGGGACTAGAGCAGTACTTC.

This chain links TRBV27 with TRBJ2-5; 11 bases match TRBD2. Germline values: CDR1 MNHEY, CDR2 SMNVEV (reference sequence). The V gene end was trimmed by 0 bases and the J gene end by 9 bases; junction bases not matched to a gene: 6. CDR3 length equals 15 residues. The CDR3 loop is CASSLSSGGARAQYF. DNA of the CDR3: TGTGCCAGCAGTTTATCTAGCGGGGGGGCCAGGGCCCAGTACTTC.